This record concerns one T cell receptor (beta chain) sequence. Antigen specificity is unknown. Investigators reverse transcribed all isolated RNA, so they sequenced expressed TCRB transcripts. Clones were sequenced by immunoSEQ multiplex PCR, and TCRdb holds only the in-frame ones, with some missing. The sample records around 100,000 clones, 25% to 35% being singletons. The source of the sample is a study of beta chain features in type 1 diabetes. Study-wide results and caveats: Moderate yet significant TCRB CDR3 shortening was seen in Type 1 diabetes patients in all four CD4+ subsets. Among patients, naive, central memory and Treg TCRB repertoires appeared more similar than among healthy donors.

Via the markers CD45RO/CCR7/CD25/CD127/CD95/CD27, stem cell-like memory, regulatory, central memory and naive CD4+ cells were sorted. Germline V CDR1 and CDR2: SEHNR, FQNEAQ (reference sequence). This CDR3 is 17 amino acids long. Trimming removed 4 bases at V and 0 bases at J, with 13 bases between. The gene calls are TRBV7-9 and TRBJ2-6; the D is unclear. Material for sequencing was central memory CD4+ T cells from blood. The sequence came from a woman under 30 with type 1 diabetes. The CDR3 DNA reads as TGTGCCAGCAGCTCCCAAATCGCCGGCTCTGGGGCCAACGTCCTGACTTTC. Residues: CASSSQIAGSGANVLTF.